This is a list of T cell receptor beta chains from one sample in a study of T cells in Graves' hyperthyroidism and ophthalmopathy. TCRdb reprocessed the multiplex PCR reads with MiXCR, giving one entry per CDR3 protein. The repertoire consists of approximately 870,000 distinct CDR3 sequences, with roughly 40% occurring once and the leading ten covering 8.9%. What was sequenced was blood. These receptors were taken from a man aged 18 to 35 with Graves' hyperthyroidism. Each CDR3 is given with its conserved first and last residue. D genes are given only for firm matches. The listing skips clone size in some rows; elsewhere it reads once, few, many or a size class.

CDR3 protein: CASSEYKNTGELFF
CDR3 DNA: TGTGCCAGCAGTGAATATAAGAACACCGGGGAGCTGTTTTTT
V gene: TRBV25-1
J gene: TRBJ2-2
clone size: few
D gene: -

CDR3 protein: CASSLEAQGAGTEAFF
CDR3 DNA: TGTGCCAGCAGCTTAGAAGCACAGGGGGCAGGCACTGAAGCTTTCTTT
V gene: TRBV7-2
J gene: TRBJ1-1
clone size: few
D gene: TRBD1

CDR3 protein: CAISEPSGQKVDEQYF
CDR3 DNA: TGTGCCATCAGTGAGCCCTCAGGACAGAAGGTAGACGAGCAGTACTTC
V gene: TRBV10-3
J gene: TRBJ2-7
clone size: -
D gene: -

CDR3 protein: CASSQLTAGDEQYF
CDR3 DNA: TGCGCCAGCAGCCAACTTACAGCGGGAGACGAGCAGTACTTC
V gene: TRBV4-1
J gene: TRBJ2-7
clone size: -
D gene: TRBD2

CDR3 protein: CASSLGPPGADTEAFF
CDR3 DNA: TGTGCCAGCAGCTTAGGTCCCCCGGGGGCGGACACTGAAGCTTTCTTT
V gene: TRBV7-9
J gene: TRBJ1-1
clone size: -
D gene: -

CDR3 protein: CASSLGTPRGTEAFF
CDR3 DNA: TGTGCCAGCAGCTTGGGGACACCTCGAGGCACTGAAGCTTTCTTT
V gene: TRBV7-6
J gene: TRBJ1-1
clone size: many
D gene: -

CDR3 protein: CSAARDAEAFF
CDR3 DNA: TGCAGTGCCGCCCGTGACGCTGAAGCTTTCTTT
V gene: TRBV20-1
J gene: TRBJ1-1
clone size: -
D gene: -

CDR3 protein: CASSHRSLGGQETQYF
CDR3 DNA: TGTGCCAGCAGCCATCGATCCCTCGGGGGCCAAGAGACCCAGTACTTC
V gene: TRBV5-8
J gene: TRBJ2-5
clone size: few
D gene: -

CDR3 protein: CATGKDTTNTGELFF
CDR3 DNA: TGTGCCACCGGGAAGGACACAACGAACACCGGGGAGCTGTTTTTT
V gene: TRBV19
J gene: TRBJ2-2
clone size: -
D gene: -

CDR3 protein: CASNTGLAGNTIYF
CDR3 DNA: TGTGCCAGCAACACAGGGTTAGCTGGAAACACCATATATTTT
V gene: TRBV2
J gene: TRBJ1-3
clone size: many
D gene: -

CDR3 protein: CASSPGQGAGNTEAFF
CDR3 DNA: TGTGCCAGCAGCCCTGGACAGGGGGCAGGGAACACTGAAGCTTTCTTT
V gene: TRBV5-6
J gene: TRBJ1-1
clone size: -
D gene: TRBD1

CDR3 protein: CASSTGVYEQYF
CDR3 DNA: TGTGCCAGCAGTACTGGGGTCTACGAGCAGTACTTC
V gene: TRBV2
J gene: TRBJ2-7
clone size: once
D gene: -

CDR3 protein: CASRGSGSYEQYF
CDR3 DNA: TGTGCCAGCAGGGGCTCAGGTTCATACGAGCAGTACTTC
V gene: TRBV9
J gene: TRBJ2-7
clone size: -
D gene: -

CDR3 protein: CASSFGAGFSPLHF
CDR3 DNA: TGTGCCAGCAGCTTTGGGGCGGGGTTTTCACCCCTCCACTTT
V gene: TRBV11-1
J gene: TRBJ1-6
clone size: -
D gene: -

CDR3 protein: CATSRSGAGQPQHF
CDR3 DNA: TGTGCCACCAGCAGGAGCGGGGCGGGGCAGCCCCAGCATTTT
V gene: TRBV15
J gene: TRBJ1-5
clone size: many
D gene: -

CDR3 protein: CASSGAGEYEQYF
CDR3 DNA: TGTGCCAGCAGTGGGGCGGGGGAATACGAGCAGTACTTC
V gene: TRBV2
J gene: TRBJ2-7
clone size: -
D gene: TRBD2

CDR3 protein: CASSDLGRGSGGYTF
CDR3 DNA: TGTGCCAGCAGTGATCTTGGCAGGGGATCAGGAGGCTACACCTTC
V gene: TRBV2
J gene: TRBJ1-2
clone size: few
D gene: -

CDR3 protein: CASSLGLYEAFF
CDR3 DNA: TGTGCCAGCAGCCTAGGACTGTACGAAGCTTTCTTT
V gene: TRBV5-8
J gene: TRBJ1-1
clone size: -
D gene: -

CDR3 protein: CASSLGEIETQYF
CDR3 DNA: TGTGCTAGCAGCTTAGGGGAGATAGAGACCCAGTACTTC
V gene: TRBV7-7
J gene: TRBJ2-5
clone size: many
D gene: -

CDR3 protein: CASSLVGPGEIQYF
CDR3 DNA: TGTGCCAGCAGCTTAGTGGGCCCTGGGGAGATCCAGTACTTC
V gene: TRBV7-9
J gene: TRBJ2-5
clone size: -
D gene: -

CDR3 protein: CASSSRTPYQETQYF
CDR3 DNA: TGTGCCAGCAGCTCCCGGACCCCTTACCAAGAGACCCAGTACTTC
V gene: TRBV7-2
J gene: TRBJ2-5
clone size: -
D gene: -

CDR3 protein: CAGSFGGTTEAFF
CDR3 DNA: TGTGCCGGCAGCTTTGGGGGGACCACTGAAGCTTTCTTT
V gene: TRBV7-3
J gene: TRBJ1-1
clone size: -
D gene: -